This TCR beta chain was recorded in a study of blood T cell repertoires in COVID-19. Across the whole study: Samples representing acute and convalescent COVID-19 were sourced from the United States, Italy and Spain. From T cells, B-cell-depleted T cells, or PBMCs came the material, which was cDNA or gDNA.

As processed by the authors: Reference gene primer amplification gave nucleated cell count estimates. The assay was immunoSEQ multiplex PCR, and TCRdb's table has in-frame clones only and misses some. The V and J calls and clone size were taken over from that table, and D and trimming were inferred from the DNA. Seen here are tens of thousands of clones, roughly four fifths observed once, and the top ten hold more than 8%. The V segment lost 6 bases and the J segment 6 bases; nucleotides outside the gene matches: 16. This CDR3 contains 16 residues. In germline, CDR1 is MDHEN, CDR2 SYDVKM. The V call is TRBV28, the J call TRBJ2-7; 8 nucleotides align to TRBD1. Input material: peripheral blood. The TCR sequence derives from a woman older than 75 with acute or convalescent COVID-19. Written as DNA, the CDR3 is TGTGCCAGCAGCCCTCTTGGGATGCAGGGGGCTGGCGAGCAGTACTTC. Amino acid sequence: CASSPLGMQGAGEQYF.